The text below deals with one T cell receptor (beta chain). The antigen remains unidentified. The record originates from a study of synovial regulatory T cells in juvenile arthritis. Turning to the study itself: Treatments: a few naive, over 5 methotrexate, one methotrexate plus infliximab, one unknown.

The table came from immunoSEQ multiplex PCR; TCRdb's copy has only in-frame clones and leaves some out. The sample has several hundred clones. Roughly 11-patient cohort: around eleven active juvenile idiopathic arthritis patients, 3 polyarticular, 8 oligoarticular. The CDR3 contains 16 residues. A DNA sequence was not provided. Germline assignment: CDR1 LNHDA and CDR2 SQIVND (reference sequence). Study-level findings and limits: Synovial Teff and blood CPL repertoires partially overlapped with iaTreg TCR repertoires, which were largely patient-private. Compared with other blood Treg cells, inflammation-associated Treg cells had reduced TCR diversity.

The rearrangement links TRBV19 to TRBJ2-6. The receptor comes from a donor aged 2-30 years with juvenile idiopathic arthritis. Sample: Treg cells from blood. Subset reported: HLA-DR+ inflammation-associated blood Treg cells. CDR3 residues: CASTRRPSSGANVLTF.